This entry features one TCR beta chain sequence. A quantity of about 0.5 to 1 ug RNA underwent reverse transcription using random hexamers. TCR beta CDR3 was amplified by immunoSEQ multiplex PCR. This amplification extended across 54 Vbeta and 13 Jbeta segments. TCRdb reprocessed the immunoSEQ multiplex PCR reads with MiXCR, giving one entry per CDR3 protein. Seen here are some 250,000 distinct CDR3 sequences, 90% to 97% observed once, and the top ten hold 0.095% to 0.12%. The entry originates in a study of CD8 T cells in Susac syndrome. V dropped 6 bases and J dropped 5; count of bases not matched to a gene: 7. Germline V gene data show CDR1 as SGHAT and CDR2 as FQNNGV. The CDR3 extends over 15 amino acids.

The chain carries TRBV11-2 and TRBJ2-1; 10 nucleotides align to TRBD2. This sequence was found in a human donor with Susac syndrome. The sequenced material came from CD4+ T cells from PBMCs. The CDR3 coding sequence is TGTGCCAGCAGGGGTCTAGCGGGAGCCAACAATGAGCAGTTCTTC. This translates into CASRGLAGANNEQFF.